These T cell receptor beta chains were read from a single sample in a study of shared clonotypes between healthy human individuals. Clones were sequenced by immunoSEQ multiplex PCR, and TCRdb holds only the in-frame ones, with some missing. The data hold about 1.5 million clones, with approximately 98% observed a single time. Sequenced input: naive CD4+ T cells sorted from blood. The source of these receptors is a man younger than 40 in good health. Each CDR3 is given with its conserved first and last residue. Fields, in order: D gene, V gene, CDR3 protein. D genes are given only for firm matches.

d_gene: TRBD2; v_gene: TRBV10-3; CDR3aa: CAISDAPGTSGVEDTQYF
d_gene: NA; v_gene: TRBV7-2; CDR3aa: CASSLGTGPGGQPQHF
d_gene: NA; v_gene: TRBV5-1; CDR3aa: CASSLFGNTEAFF
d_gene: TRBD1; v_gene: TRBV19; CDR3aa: CATLPRDREVEKLFF
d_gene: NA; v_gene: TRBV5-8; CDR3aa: CASSLGNLAGIYNEQFF
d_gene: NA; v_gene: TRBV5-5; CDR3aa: CASSLQYEQYF
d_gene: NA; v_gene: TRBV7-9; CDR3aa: CASSLDSGATNEKLFF
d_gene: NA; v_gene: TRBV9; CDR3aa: CASSVDPLAGTGLSYNEQFF
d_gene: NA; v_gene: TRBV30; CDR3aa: CAWSTGTTTTDTQYF
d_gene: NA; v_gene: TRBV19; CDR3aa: CASSKTMAGQPQHF
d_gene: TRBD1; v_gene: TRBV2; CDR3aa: CASRDRDSGYNEQFF
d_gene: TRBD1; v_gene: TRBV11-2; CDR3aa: CASSESRDRGLFF
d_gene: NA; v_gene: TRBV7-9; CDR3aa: CASSLGRTRIGELFF
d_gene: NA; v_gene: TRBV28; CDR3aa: CASSLGLGGKLFF
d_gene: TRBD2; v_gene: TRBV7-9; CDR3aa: CASSFPTSGRSETQYF
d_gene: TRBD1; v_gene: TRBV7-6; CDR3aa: CASSLGSGRGGHGELFF
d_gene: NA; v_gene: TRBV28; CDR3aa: CASTRGLSGPPYEQYF
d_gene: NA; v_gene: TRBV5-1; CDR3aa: CASSLIGQFRSTDTQYF
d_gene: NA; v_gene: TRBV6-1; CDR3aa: CASSERPGNTEAFF
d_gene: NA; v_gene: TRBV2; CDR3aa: CASSFPTGSLNYEQYF
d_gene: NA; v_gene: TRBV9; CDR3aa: CASSVQTSTDTQYF
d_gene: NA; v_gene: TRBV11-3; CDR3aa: CASSQNRTRWWEQYF
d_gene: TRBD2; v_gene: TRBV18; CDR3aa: CASSLTSATQETQYF
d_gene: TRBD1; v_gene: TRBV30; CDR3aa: CAWGTGGTYEQYF
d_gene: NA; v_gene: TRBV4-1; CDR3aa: CASSQERKGPFGYEQYF
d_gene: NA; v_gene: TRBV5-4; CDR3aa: CASSLVVGEQYF
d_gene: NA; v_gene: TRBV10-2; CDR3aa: CASQPGHLIYGYTF
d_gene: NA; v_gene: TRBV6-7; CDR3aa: CASSSQLSWLEQYF